The 20 T cell receptor beta chains reported below all come from one sample, sequenced in a study of cytomegalovirus exposure and HLA in healthy donors. Amplification used 60 Vbeta primers and 13 Jbeta primers. Here immunoSEQ multiplex PCR was the method, and the copy in TCRdb shows in-frame clones only, minus some. The sample yields roughly 100,000 clones, around 82% seen once. Sequenced: PBMCs. The source is a woman aged 18-29 years in good health and CMV-seropositive.

The chain is built from TRBV2 and TRBJ1-5; D is unresolved. V lost 4 bases and J 2 bases, leaving 18 bases between the germline ends. This CDR3 region has 17 residues. CDR1 and CDR2 (germline): SNHLY, FYNNEI. The CDR3 DNA reads TGTGCCAGCAGTGCCTCCCACCGGGTCACGGGCAATCAGCCCCAGCATTTT. The encoded protein is CASSASHRVTGNQPQHF.

This clone was detected only once. The chain combines TRBV5-1 with TRBJ2-3; a possible D gene is TRBD2 (5 bases). The CDR3 runs 18 residues. Trimming left V 0 bases short and J 0 bases short, with 17 bases between. Germline V gene lookup returns CDR1 SGHRS and CDR2 YFSETQ. The CDR3 bases are TGCGCCAGCAGCTTGGAGAGGGTCTTAACGAGAAGCACAGATACGCAGTATTTT. Translation gives CASSLERVLTRSTDTQYF.

V and J are TRBV15 and TRBJ1-2; TRBD1 matches at 7 bases. Germline CDR1 is LNHNV and CDR2 is YYDKDF (reference sequence). This CDR3 comprises 14 residues. V dropped 4 bases and J dropped 8; count of bases not matched to a gene: 10. The CDR3 here is CATSTQGGRVGYTF. CDR3 DNA: TGTGCCACCAGCACCCAGGGGGGACGGGTGGGCTACACCTTC.

The V gene is TRBV7-9, the J gene TRBJ1-1; TRBD1 aligns across 9 bases. This CDR3 is 19 amino acids long. V lost 1 base, J lost 3 bases, and 15 bases stayed unmatched. Germline CDR1 is SEHNR and CDR2 is FQNEAQ (reference sequence). CDR3 amino acids: CASSLVLGTGNLGDTEAFF. In DNA, the CDR3 is TGTGCCAGCAGCTTAGTACTTGGGACAGGGAATTTGGGGGACACTGAAGCTTTCTTT. Full variable domain (rest looked up from reference TRBV7-9 and TRBJ1-1): DTGVSQNPRHKITKRGQNVTFRCDPISEHNRLYWYRQTLGQGPEFLTYFQNEAQLEKSRLLSDRFSAERPKGSFSTLEIQRTEQGDSAMYLCASSLVLGTGNLGDTEAFFGQGTRLTVV.

This clone was detected only once. CDR3 sequence: CASSPPRQYNTEAFF. CDR3 in DNA: TGTGCCAGCAGTCCCCCTCGACAGTATAACACTGAAGCTTTCTTT. The J gene is TRBJ1-1, the V gene TRBV6-6; the D gene is possibly TRBD1 (5 bases). Germline lookup yields CDR1 MNHNY and CDR2 SVGAGI (reference sequence). V gave up 5 bases and J gave up 2 bases, with 15 bases separating them. The CDR3 loop spans 15 amino acids.

The chain uses TRBV6-5 and TRBJ2-7; 10 bases fit TRBD2. The germline CDR1 and CDR2 sequences are MNHEY and SVGAGI. CDR3 length: 15 residues. V shed 2 bases and J 5 bases; nucleotides not matched to a gene: 6. The CDR3 DNA reads as TGTGCCAGCAGTTACCCGACTAGCGGGCCCCACGAGCAGTACTTC. Amino acid sequence: CASSYPTSGPHEQYF.

This chain uses TRBV4-1 with TRBJ2-5; no clear D. CDR1 MGHRA and CDR2 YSYEKL come from the germline V gene. The CDR3 covers 14 residues. V shed 4 bases and J shed 1 base, with 10 bases lying between them. This chain's CDR3 is CASSLLAAQETQYF. The CDR3 bases are TGCGCCAGCAGCCTCCTGGCGGCCCAAGAGACCCAGTACTTC.

This clone was picked up a small number of times. The chain couples TRBV7-9 to TRBJ2-7; TRBD2 matches at 8 bases. From germline, CDR1 is SEHNR and CDR2 FQNEAQ (reference sequence). Trimming took 0 bases from V and 3 from J; bases not matched to a gene: 7. The CDR3 runs 16 residues. CDR3 sequence reads: CASSLALSGSYYEQYF. CDR3 in DNA: TGTGCCAGCAGCTTAGCGCTGAGCGGGAGTTACTACGAGCAGTACTTC.

This rearrangement joins TRBV7-8 to TRBJ1-4; the match to TRBD1 covers 7 bases. The V gene end was trimmed by 5 bases and the J gene end by 5 bases; junction bases not matched to a gene: 11. Germline V gene sequence: CDR1 SGHVS, CDR2 FQNEAQ. The CDR3 covers 16 residues. In DNA form, the CDR3 reads TGTGCCAGCAGCCCCGGTCGACAGGGCGGAAATGAAAAACTGTTTTTT. Amino acid sequence: CASSPGRQGGNEKLFF. The full variable domain, in which reference TRBV7-8 and TRBJ1-4 provide the parts outside the CDR3, is GAGVSQSPRYKVAKRGQDVALRCDPISGHVSLFWYQQALGQGPEFLTYFQNEAQLDKSGLPSDRFFAERPEGSVSTLKIQRTQQEDSAVYLCASSPGRQGGNEKLFFGSGTQLSVL.

This chain uses TRBV29-1 with TRBJ2-5; 7 bases are shared with TRBD2. The junction had 12 bases not matched to a gene; V was cut back by 4 bases and J by 4 bases. Germline-derived CDR1 and CDR2 are SQVTM and ANQGSEA. The CDR3 contains 15 residues. CDR3 sequence reads: CSVGEGFLGLETQYF. The CDR3 DNA reads as TGCAGCGTTGGGGAGGGGTTTTTGGGGTTAGAGACCCAGTACTTC.

CDR3 coding DNA: TGTGCCAGCAGCTTTGCGGGAGTTATCGGGGAGCTGTTTTTT. This sequence encodes CASSFAGVIGELFF. This chain links TRBV5-6 with TRBJ2-2; 7 nucleotides line up with TRBD2. Germline CDR1 SGHDT, CDR2 YYEEEE. There are 14 residues in the CDR3. V was clipped by 2 bases and J by 7 bases; unmatched bases: 5.

This chain uses TRBV10-1 with TRBJ1-2, with D unclear. Per germline, CDR1 WNHNN and CDR2 SYGVQD (reference sequence). This CDR3 has 13 residues. V was pared by 2 bases and J by 1 base, with 5 bases between. DNA for the CDR3: TGCGCCAGCAGTGAGCAGGTTAACTATGGCTACACCTTC. It translates to CASSEQVNYGYTF.

The CDR3 loop reads CASSLGWDSANTEAFF. In DNA, the CDR3 is TGTGCCAGCAGTTTAGGTTGGGACAGCGCGAACACTGAAGCTTTCTTT. This chain links TRBV28 with TRBJ1-1, with 7 bases lining up with TRBD1. This CDR3 is 16 amino acids long. Unmatched junction bases numbered 7, after V lost 2 bases and J lost 1 base. The germline V gene encodes CDR1 MDHEN and CDR2 SYDVKM.

V usage is TRBV4-1 and J usage is TRBJ2-2; TRBD1 agrees at 7 bases. The trim removed 7 bases at V and 1 base at J, leaving 9 bases unmatched. This CDR3 spans 16 amino acids. CDR1 and CDR2 from the germline V gene are MGHRA and YSYEKL. CDR3 in DNA: TGCGCCAGCACCACAACAGGGACAGAGAACACCGGGGAGCTGTTTTTT. Translation gives CASTTTGTENTGELFF.

The V call is TRBV5-5, the J call TRBJ1-1; perhaps TRBD1 as D (5 bases). Germline values: CDR1 SGHKS, CDR2 YYEKEE (reference sequence). V lost 2 bases to trimming and J lost 3 bases, with 11 bases between them. This CDR3 region has 14 residues. This chain's CDR3 is CASSFQGIDTEAFF. CDR3 DNA: TGTGCCAGCAGCTTCCAGGGTATTGACACTGAAGCTTTCTTT.

V usage is TRBV11-1 and J usage is TRBJ2-1, with D perhaps matching TRBD1 (5 bases). Germline CDR1 is SGHAT and CDR2 is FQDESV (reference sequence). The CDR3 consists of 17 residues. V dropped 1 base and J dropped 0 bases, with 13 bases sitting between them. The CDR3 DNA reads as TGTGCCAGCAGCTTAGGGGTCAGGGTCAGCTCCTACAATGAGCAGTTCTTC. As protein: CASSLGVRVSSYNEQFF.

The rearrangement joins TRBV7-3 to TRBJ2-2; no firm D call. Per germline, CDR1 SGHTA and CDR2 FQGTGA. V was clipped by 5 bases and J by 2 bases, with 6 bases between them. CDR3 length equals 13 residues. CDR3 coding DNA: TGTGCCAGCAGCCCATCAAACACCGGGGAGCTGTTTTTT. This codes for CASSPSNTGELFF.

The chain links TRBV19 to TRBJ2-3; D not resolved. There are 14 residues in the CDR3. The germline V and J ends were trimmed by 3 bases and 3 bases, with 10 bases remaining between them. The V gene's germline CDR1 is LNHDA and CDR2 SQIVND (reference sequence). The CDR3 loop reads CASSIGLGTDTQYF. Written as DNA, the CDR3 is TGTGCCAGTAGTATTGGTCTAGGAACAGATACGCAGTATTTT.

The chain combines TRBV10-1 with TRBJ2-1; 10 nucleotides line up with TRBD1. J was trimmed by 4 bases and V by 7 bases; bases with no gene match: 10. Germline V lookup: CDR1 WNHNN, CDR2 SYGVQD (reference sequence). The CDR3 loop spans 16 amino acids. The CDR3 spells CASTFERDRGYNEQFF. CDR3 DNA: TGCGCCAGCACCTTCGAGCGGGACAGGGGATACAATGAGCAGTTCTTC.

This clone has only a few counts. This chain connects TRBV5-6 to TRBJ2-5, with 7 bases matching TRBD2. This CDR3 spans 14 amino acids. After removal of 0 bases from V and 2 bases from J, the junction contained 1 base not matched to a gene. CDR1 SGHDT and CDR2 YYEEEE come from the germline V gene. CDR3 DNA: TGTGCCAGCAGCTTGGTGGGACTACAAGAGACCCAGTACTTC. This gives the protein CASSLVGLQETQYF.